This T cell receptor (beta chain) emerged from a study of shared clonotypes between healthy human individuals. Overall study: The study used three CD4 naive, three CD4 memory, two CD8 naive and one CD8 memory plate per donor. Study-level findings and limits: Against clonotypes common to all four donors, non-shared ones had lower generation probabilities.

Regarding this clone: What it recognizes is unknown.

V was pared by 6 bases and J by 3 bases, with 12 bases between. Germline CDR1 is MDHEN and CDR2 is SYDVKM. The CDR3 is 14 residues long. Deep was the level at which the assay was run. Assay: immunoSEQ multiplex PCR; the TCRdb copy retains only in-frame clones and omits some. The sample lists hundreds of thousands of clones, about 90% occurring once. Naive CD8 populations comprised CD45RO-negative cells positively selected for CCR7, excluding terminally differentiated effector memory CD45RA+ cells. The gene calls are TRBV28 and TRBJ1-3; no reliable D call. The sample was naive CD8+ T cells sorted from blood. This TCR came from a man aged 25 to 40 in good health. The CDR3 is CASSITGIGNTIYF. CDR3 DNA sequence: TGTGCCAGCAGCATCACGGGTATTGGAAACACCATATATTTT. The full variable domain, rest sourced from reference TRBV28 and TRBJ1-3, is DVKVTQSSRYLVKRTGEKVFLECVQDMDHENMFWYRQDPGLGLRLIYFSYDVKMKEKGDIPEGYSVSREKKERFSLILESASTNQTSMYLCASSITGIGNTIYFGEGSWLTVV.